The clone carrying this T cell receptor (beta chain) was picked up many times. The read terminates 3 residues before the CDR3 end, so the remaining end is supplied by the germline J gene. In germline, CDR1 is SQVTM, CDR2 ANQGSEA. V was clipped by 7 bases and J by 4 bases; unmatched bases: 5. The CDR3 runs 12 residues. The sample comes from a study of T cell clonality in common variable immunodeficiency. Each donor provided roughly 4.5 to 8.5 ml of heparinized whole blood. Using immunoSEQ multiplex PCR, the repertoire was profiled, and TCRdb retains in-frame clones only, with some absent. This sample carries approximately 58,000 clones, none of them present only once.

The sequence came from a person aged 18 to 70 in good health. The rearrangement links TRBV29-1 to TRBJ2-7; 9 bases are a match to TRBD1. The sequencing input was peripheral blood mononuclear cells. The sequenced part of the CDR3 DNA is TGCAGCGCCGGGGACAGGGAATACGAG. It yields the protein CSAGDREYE. The complete CDR3 sequence is CSAGDREYEQYF.